This TCR beta chain was found in a study of blood T cell repertoires in COVID-19 (dated by TCRdb to about 2020). Looking at the study overall: The collaborator samples originated in the United States, Italy and Spain and spanned the acute and convalescent phases of COVID-19. The samples were drawn from two sources: the first 160 participants of the ongoing ImmuneRACE study, and fewer than 1,500 subjects contributed by 6 global collaborators. The dataset comprised deeply sampled blood TCRbeta repertoires from subjects exposed to, actively infected with, or recovered from COVID-19. The repertoires were released in a freely available public database intended as a resource for research on the immune response to SARS-CoV-2. Where HLA class I and class II types were available, the types were taken from metadata supplied by the sample provider, not from assay-based typing. Sample metadata almost always included a de-identified subject ID, COVID-19 status, age in years and sex. The material from the prospective study consisted of cDNA or gDNA derived from T cells, B-cell-depleted T cells, or PBMCs. On the study overall, not on this receptor specifically: The amount of clinical and demographic metadata varied by source and participant and was provided uncurated.

TCRbeta CDR3 regions were amplified from genomic DNA by means of the immunoSEQ Assay, a bias-controlled multiplex PCR. From the authors' description of their analysis: The number of nucleated cells in each sample was estimated by amplification of reference gene primers within the assay. To quantify the absolute abundance of each unique TCRbeta CDR3 rearrangement, sequence reads were collapsed and filtered. For each sample, productive Simpson clonality was calculated as the square root of Simpson's diversity index over productive rearrangements. Not all clones reach the TCRdb copy of this immuneACCESS table, which keeps in-frame sequences only. Checked studies attribute under half of the gap to unresolved V genes and leave the rest unexplained. V and J calls and clone size are given by that table; D and trimming were obtained from the DNA. The sample data list over 60,000 clones, and about 90% of these were observed just once. The top ten hold over 6.5% of the sample.

Collaborating institutions collected whole blood in K2EDTA tubes following their own protocols. Collaborator samples were shipped for TCRbeta analysis as frozen whole blood, isolated PBMCs, or DNA extracted from either sample type. At the junction V is shortened by 5 bases and J by 0 bases, with 9 bases in between. Sequences SEHNR (CDR1) and FQNEAQ (CDR2) are obtained from the germline V gene (reference sequence). The CDR3 runs 14 amino acids, cysteine and phenylalanine included. Only the CDR3 DNA stays, 42 bases, in frame from base 1. Details on this clone: The antigen this receptor binds is unknown. Base qualities are not at hand, and no much larger clone is one base apart.

This receptor was obtained from a woman older than 75 with active COVID-19. The chain couples TRBV7-9 to TRBJ2-3; TRBD2 is a weak D gene call, 6 bases matching. The sequenced sample was peripheral blood. The CDR3 amino acid sequence is: CASSRGVSTDTQYF. The DNA reads as follows: TGTGCCAGCAGCCGCGGGGTTAGCACAGATACGCAGTATTTT.